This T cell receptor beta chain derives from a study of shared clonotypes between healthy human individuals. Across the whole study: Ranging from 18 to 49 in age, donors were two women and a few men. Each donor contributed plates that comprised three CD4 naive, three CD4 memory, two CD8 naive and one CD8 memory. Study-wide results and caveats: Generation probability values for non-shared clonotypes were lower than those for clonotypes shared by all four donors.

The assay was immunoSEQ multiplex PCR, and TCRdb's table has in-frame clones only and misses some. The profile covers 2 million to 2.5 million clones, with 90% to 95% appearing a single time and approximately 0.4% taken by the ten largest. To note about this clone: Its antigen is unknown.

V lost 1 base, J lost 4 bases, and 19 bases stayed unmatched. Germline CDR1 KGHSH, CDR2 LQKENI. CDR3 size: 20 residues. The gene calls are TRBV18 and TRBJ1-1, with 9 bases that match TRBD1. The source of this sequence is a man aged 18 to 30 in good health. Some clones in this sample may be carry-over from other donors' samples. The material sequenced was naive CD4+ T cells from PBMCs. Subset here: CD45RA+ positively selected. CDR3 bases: TGTGCCAGCTCACCACAATCGGGAGGGACAGGGTCTCGGGGGAGCACTGAAGCTTTCTTT. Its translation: CASSPQSGGTGSRGSTEAFF. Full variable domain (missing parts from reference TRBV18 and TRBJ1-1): NAGVMQNPRHLVRRRGQEARLRCSPMKGHSHVYWYRQLPEEGLKFMVYLQKENIIDESGMPKERFSAEFPKEGPSILRIQQVVRGDSAAYFCASSPQSGGTGSRGSTEAFFGQGTRLTVV.